The T cell receptor (beta chain) described here comes from a study of T cell repertoires in cytomegalovirus infection. Background on the study: CMV epitopes in the study were HLA-C-restricted (recently identified) and HLA-B-restricted (well studied). Both CMV infection and a matching HLA type were indicated by public TCR beta signatures. Study-wide points: Totalled public TCR beta family frequency picked out people who carried CMV plus the relevant HLA. CMV-specific TCR beta clonotypes restricted by HLA-C dominated the ex vivo response.

TCRdb passed the reads through MiXCR, listing each CDR3 protein once. This table has 300,000 to 400,000 distinct CDR3 sequences, around 29% appearing once. The ends lost 4 bases at V and 6 bases at J; junction bases unmatched: 4. The germline CDR1 and CDR2 sequences are WSHSY and SAAADI. The length of the CDR3 is 13 residues. Comments on this clonotype: Its antigen is as yet unknown.

The sequencing used cultured PBMCs, collected from culture after CMV antigen stimulation. This clonotype originated in a human donor in good health (CMV status not recorded). Some clones in this sample may be carry-over from other donors' samples. This chain joins TRBV10-2 and TRBJ1-1; 8 nucleotides match TRBD1. The CDR3 nucleotides are TGCGCCAGCAGTGGGGCAGGGGGCTCTGAAGCTTTCTTT. Protein sequence: CASSGAGGSEAFF.